Presented here are 24 T cell receptor beta chains from one specimen sequenced in a study of blood T cell repertoires in COVID-19. The assay was immunoSEQ multiplex PCR, and TCRdb's table has in-frame clones only and misses some. The sample records about 240,000 clones, 85% being singletons. Sample: peripheral blood. These receptors originate from a woman in her sixties with active or convalescent COVID-19.

This clone was counted a single time. The chain links TRBV7-8 to TRBJ2-1; D is uncertain. The CDR3 extends over 11 amino acids. CDR1 SGHVS and CDR2 FQNEAQ come from the germline V gene. V was cut by 5 bases and J by 5 bases, with 4 bases left in between. CDR3: CASSINNEQFF. CDR3 DNA sequence: TGTGCCAGCAGCATAAACAATGAGCAGTTCTTC.

The chain has TRBV5-1 and TRBJ1-1, with 8 bases that match TRBD1. Germline V CDR1 and CDR2: SGHRS, YFSETQ. This CDR3 spans 15 amino acids. With V trimmed by 4 bases and J by 1 base, 6 bases remained unmatched. The CDR3 DNA reads TGCGCCAGCAGCCACCAGGGGGCTGGGAACACTGAAGCTTTCTTT. Translating it yields CASSHQGAGNTEAFF.

The CDR3 DNA reads TGTGCCAGCAGCCAGCCGGGGGGTGGCTACACCTTC. Protein sequence: CASSQPGGGYTF. V and J are TRBV4-2 and TRBJ1-2; tentative D call: TRBD1 (5 bases). Germline values: CDR1 LGHNA, CDR2 YNFKEQ. The CDR3 runs to 12 residues. V was pared by 3 bases and J by 7 bases, with 9 bases between.

The chain combines TRBV4-1 with TRBJ2-2; unclear D gene. Germline V CDR1 and CDR2: MGHRA, YSYEKL. V was pared by 1 base and J by 3 bases, with 6 bases between. This CDR3 is built from 14 residues. CDR3 sequence (DNA): TGCGCCAGCAGCCAAGTTCCCTACACCGGGGAGCTGTTTTTT. As protein: CASSQVPYTGELFF.

The rearrangement links TRBV2 to TRBJ2-7; D gene uncertain. CDR3 length equals 14 residues. CDR1 and CDR2 (germline): SNHLY, FYNNEI. V shed 1 base and J shed 5 bases, with 12 bases lying between them. The DNA of the CDR3 is TGTGCCAGCAGTGAAGATCGAGATCCCCACGAGCAGTACTTC. This encodes CASSEDRDPHEQYF.

This clone appeared once. The chain has TRBV5-1 and TRBJ1-2, with 7 bases fitting TRBD1. The CDR3 is made up of 15 amino acids. Trimming cost V 4 bases and J 7 bases; bases outside gene matches: 13. CDR1 is SGHRS, CDR2 YFSETQ, per germline. CDR3 DNA sequence: TGCGCCAGCAGCGTAAACCTACAGGGGTGGGGTGGCTACACCTTC. Translation: CASSVNLQGWGGYTF.

This chain joins TRBV6-1 and TRBJ2-7; 9 positions match TRBD2. CDR1 MNHNS and CDR2 SASEGT come from the germline V gene. This CDR3 spans 16 amino acids. J was trimmed by 2 bases and V by 1 base; bases with no gene match: 6. CDR3 in amino acids: CASSEVRLAEPYEQYF. The CDR3 bases are TGTGCCAGCAGTGAAGTTCGACTAGCGGAACCCTACGAGCAGTACTTC.

The count of this clone is one. Since a much larger clone is just one base distant, this may be a read error. The chain uses TRBV11-3 and TRBJ1-1; D gene unclear. CDR3 length: 13 amino acids. Trimming stripped 0 bases from V and 1 base from J, with 3 bases between. Germline values: CDR1 SGHNT, CDR2 YENEEA. CDR3 in DNA: TGTGCCAGCAGCTTAGATCGGAACACTGAAGCTTTCTTT. This sequence encodes CASSLDRNTEAFF.

In its sample, this clone was seen once. The germline gene is not matched at one end of the junction; a read error may be the cause. This rearrangement joins TRBV12-3 or TRBV12-4 to TRBJ2-7; the match to TRBD2 covers 9 bases. This CDR3 is built from 12 residues. CDR3 nucleotides: TGTGCCAGCGGGAAAGTTAGCGGGAGCTACCTCTTC. The encoded protein is CASGKVSGSYLF.

This chain uses TRBV3-1 (or the pseudogene TRBV3-2) with TRBJ1-2; TRBD1 agrees at 8 bases. V lost 6 bases and J lost 7; bases outside the gene matches: 19. Germline CDR1 LGHDT, CDR2 YNNKEL (reference sequence). There are 17 residues in the CDR3. DNA for the CDR3: TGTGCCAGCAGATACAGGGGGAAAACTTATTACTATGTTGGCTACACCTTC. Its protein is CASRYRGKTYYYVGYTF.

This chain's CDR3 is CASSLQSGLAALSYEQYF. DNA for the CDR3: TGTGCCAGCAGCTTGCAGTCCGGACTAGCGGCCCTCTCCTACGAGCAGTACTTC. This chain uses TRBV5-8 with TRBJ2-7, with 10 nucleotides matching TRBD2. Germline-derived CDR1 and CDR2 are SGHTS and YDEGEE. V lost 1 base, J lost 0 bases, and 10 bases stayed unmatched. The CDR3 length is 18 residues.

This chain joins TRBV5-6 and TRBJ2-2; 8 nucleotides match TRBD1. V lost 4 bases, J lost 4 bases, and 12 bases stayed unmatched. Germline values: CDR1 SGHDT, CDR2 YYEEEE. This CDR3 contains 17 residues. The CDR3 nucleotides read TGTGCCAGCAGCCTGAAAACCGGGACAGGTGTCACCGGGGAGCTGTTTTTT. Amino acid sequence: CASSLKTGTGVTGELFF.

The chain employs TRBV28 and TRBJ2-7, with 12 bases identical to TRBD1. The junction had 11 bases not matched to a gene; V was cut back by 6 bases and J by 5 bases. This CDR3 comprises 16 residues. From germline, CDR1 is MDHEN and CDR2 SYDVKM. The CDR3 spells CASSSTIGTGGHEQYV. CDR3 nucleotide sequence: TGTGCCAGCAGCAGCACAATAGGGACAGGGGGCCACGAGCAGTACGTC.

The chain uses TRBV19 and TRBJ2-3, with D possibly matching TRBD1 (5 bases). This CDR3 spans 14 amino acids. Germline V gives CDR1 LNHDA, CDR2 SQIVND (reference sequence). V lost 7 bases and J lost 5, with 16 bases in between. DNA for the CDR3: TGTGCCAGTACCCATAGGGGTCGGAAAGATACGCAGTATTTT. Protein sequence: CASTHRGRKDTQYF.

Remarks on this clone: The identical CDR3 is also encoded by other nucleotide sequences in the sample. CDR3 nucleotides: TGTGCCAGCAGTCGCGGGGGCACTGAAGCTTTCTTT. Translating it yields CASSRGGTEAFF. The chain carries TRBV6-5 and TRBJ1-1; D is possibly TRBD1 (5 bases). Trimming shortened V by 5 bases and J by 4 bases, and 8 bases separated the two germline ends. Germline CDR1 reads MNHEY; CDR2 reads SVGAGI. The CDR3 sequence is 12 residues long.

The chain recombines TRBV5-6 with TRBJ2-7; the match to TRBD2 covers 10 bases. The V segment lost 6 bases and the J segment 1 base; nucleotides outside the gene matches: 7. The CDR3 consists of 15 residues. CDR1 SGHDT and CDR2 YYEEEE come from the germline V gene. Here the CDR3 reads CASNALAGESYEQYV. CDR3 coding DNA: TGTGCCAGCAACGCGCTAGCGGGGGAGTCCTACGAGCAGTACGTC.

The chain joins TRBV6-1 to TRBJ1-5; TRBD1 agrees at 10 bases. CDR1 is MNHNS and CDR2 is SASEGT in the germline V gene. The CDR3 totals 16 residues. V lost 3 bases and J lost 6; bases outside the gene matches: 8. The CDR3 sequence: CASSETGGPPRQPQHF. CDR3 DNA: TGTGCCAGCAGTGAGACAGGGGGCCCACCGCGTCAGCCCCAGCATTTT.

The genes are TRBV18 and TRBJ1-2, with 7 positions matching TRBD1. V shed 3 bases, J shed 4 bases, and the junction held 8 bases outside the gene matches. Germline-derived CDR1 and CDR2 are KGHSH and LQKENI. This CDR3 region has 15 residues. CDR3 nucleotide sequence: TGTGCCAGCTCACCGCGGGGACAGTTCGGCTATGGCTACACCTTC. Encoded protein: CASSPRGQFGYGYTF. The full variable domain, in which reference TRBV18 and TRBJ1-2 provide the parts outside the CDR3, is NAGVMQNPRHLVRRRGQEARLRCSPMKGHSHVYWYRQLPEEGLKFMVYLQKENIIDESGMPKERFSAEFPKEGPSILRIQQVVRGDSAAYFCASSPRGQFGYGYTFGSGTRLTVV.

The V and J genes are TRBV3-1 (or the pseudogene TRBV3-2) and TRBJ2-2, with 13 bases that match TRBD2. The germline V gene has CDR1 LGHDT and CDR2 YNNKEL (reference sequence). This CDR3 has 15 amino acids. The junction had 2 bases not matched to a gene; V was cut back by 4 bases and J by 6 bases. The CDR3 nucleotides are TGTGCCAGCAGCCCGGGACTAGCGGGATCCGGGGAGCTGTTTTTT. It specifies CASSPGLAGSGELFF.

The rearrangement links TRBV7-2 to TRBJ1-3; no firm D call. CDR1 and CDR2 (germline): SGHTA, FQGNSA. The CDR3 has 15 amino acids. V lost 4 bases and J lost 4, with 14 bases in between. The CDR3 bases are TGTGCCAGCAGCTCCACAGTCTCACAAGGAAACACCATATATTTT. Protein: CASSSTVSQGNTIYF. The variable domain in full, with the rest retrieved from reference TRBV7-2 and TRBJ1-3, is GAGVSQSPSNKVTEKGKDVELRCDPISGHTALYWYRQSLGQGLEFLIYFQGNSAPDKSGLPSDRFSAERTGGSVSTLTIQRTQQEDSAVYLCASSSTVSQGNTIYFGEGSWLTVV.

The chain has TRBV7-9 and TRBJ2-7; D may be TRBD2 (5 bases). Germline V lookup: CDR1 SEHNR, CDR2 FQNEAQ (reference sequence). This CDR3 region has 13 residues. V was pared by 3 bases and J by 0 bases, with 6 bases between. The CDR3 region is CASSFEGSYEQYF. The CDR3 DNA is TGTGCCAGCAGCTTCGAGGGCTCCTACGAGCAGTACTTC.

This clone counts as medium-sized. V and J are TRBV28 and TRBJ1-1; 8 positions match TRBD1. This CDR3 has 14 amino acids. The V gene end was trimmed by 3 bases and the J gene end by 1 base; junction bases not matched to a gene: 1. The germline CDR1 and CDR2 sequences are MDHEN and SYDVKM. In nucleotides, the CDR3 is TGTGCCAGCAGTTTGGGGACAGGGAACACTGAAGCTTTCTTT. It specifies CASSLGTGNTEAFF.

As DNA, the CDR3 is TGTGCCAGCTCACCACGCCGCGGGGGCTCCACAGATACGCAGTATTTT. This translates into CASSPRRGGSTDTQYF. The V and J genes are TRBV18 and TRBJ2-3, with D perhaps TRBD2 (7 bases). CDR1 and CDR2 (germline): KGHSH, LQKENI. Trimming pared 1 base from V and 2 bases from J, leaving 13 bases between. This CDR3 contains 16 residues.

The chain uses TRBV7-3 and TRBJ2-2, with TRBD2 identical over 7 bases. The CDR3 consists of 16 residues. Germline V gene sequence: CDR1 SGHTA, CDR2 FQGTGA. After removal of 5 bases from V and 1 base from J, the junction contained 7 bases not matched to a gene. CDR3 DNA: TGTGCCAGCAGCCGAACCGGGACTAAGAACACCGGGGAGCTGTTTTTT. Its translation is CASSRTGTKNTGELFF.